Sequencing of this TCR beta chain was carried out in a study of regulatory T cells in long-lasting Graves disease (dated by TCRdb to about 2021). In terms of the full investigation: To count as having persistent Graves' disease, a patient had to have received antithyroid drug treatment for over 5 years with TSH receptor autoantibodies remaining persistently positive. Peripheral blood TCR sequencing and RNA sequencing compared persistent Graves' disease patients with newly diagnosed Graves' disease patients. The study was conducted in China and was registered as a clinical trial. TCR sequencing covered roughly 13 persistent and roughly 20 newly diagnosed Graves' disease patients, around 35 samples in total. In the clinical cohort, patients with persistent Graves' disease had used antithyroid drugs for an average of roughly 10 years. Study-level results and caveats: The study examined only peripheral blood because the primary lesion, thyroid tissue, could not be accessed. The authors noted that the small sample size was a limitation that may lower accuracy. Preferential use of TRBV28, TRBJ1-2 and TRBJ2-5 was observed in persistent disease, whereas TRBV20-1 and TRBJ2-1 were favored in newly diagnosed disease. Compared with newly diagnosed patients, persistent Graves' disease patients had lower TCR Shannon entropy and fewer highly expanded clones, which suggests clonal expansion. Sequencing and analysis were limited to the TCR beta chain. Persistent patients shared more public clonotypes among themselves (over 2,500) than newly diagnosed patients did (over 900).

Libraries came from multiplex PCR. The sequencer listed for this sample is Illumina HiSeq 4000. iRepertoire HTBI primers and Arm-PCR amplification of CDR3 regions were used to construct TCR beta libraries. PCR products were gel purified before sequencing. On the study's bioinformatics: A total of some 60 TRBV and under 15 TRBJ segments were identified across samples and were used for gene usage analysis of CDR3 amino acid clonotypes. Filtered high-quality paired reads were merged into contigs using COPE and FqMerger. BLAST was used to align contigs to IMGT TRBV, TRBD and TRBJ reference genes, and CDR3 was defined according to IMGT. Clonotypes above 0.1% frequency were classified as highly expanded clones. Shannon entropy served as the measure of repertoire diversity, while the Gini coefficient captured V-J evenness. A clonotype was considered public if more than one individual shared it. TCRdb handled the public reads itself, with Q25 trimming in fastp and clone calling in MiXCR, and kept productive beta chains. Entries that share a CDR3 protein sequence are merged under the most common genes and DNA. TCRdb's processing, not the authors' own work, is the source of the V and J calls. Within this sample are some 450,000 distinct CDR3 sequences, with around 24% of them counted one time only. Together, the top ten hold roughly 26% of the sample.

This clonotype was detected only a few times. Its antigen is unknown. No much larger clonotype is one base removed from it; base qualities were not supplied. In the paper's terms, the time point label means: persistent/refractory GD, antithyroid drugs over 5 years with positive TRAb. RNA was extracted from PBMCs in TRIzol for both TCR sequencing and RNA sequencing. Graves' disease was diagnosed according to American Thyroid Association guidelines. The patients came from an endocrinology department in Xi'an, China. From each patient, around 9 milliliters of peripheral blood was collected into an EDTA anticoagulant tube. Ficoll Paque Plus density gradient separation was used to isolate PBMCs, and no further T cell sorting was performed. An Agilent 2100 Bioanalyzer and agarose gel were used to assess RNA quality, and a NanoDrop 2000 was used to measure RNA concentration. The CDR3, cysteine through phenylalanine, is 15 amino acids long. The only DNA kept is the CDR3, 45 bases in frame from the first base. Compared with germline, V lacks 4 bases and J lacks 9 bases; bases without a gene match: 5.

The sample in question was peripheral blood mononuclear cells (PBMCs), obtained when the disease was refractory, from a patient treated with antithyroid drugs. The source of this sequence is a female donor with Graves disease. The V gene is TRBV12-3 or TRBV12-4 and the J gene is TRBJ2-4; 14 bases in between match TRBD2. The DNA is TGTGCCAGCAGTTCCGGGACTAGCGGGAGAAGCATTCAGTACTTC. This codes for CASSSGTSGRSIQYF.